This T cell receptor beta chain was sequenced during a study of identical twins. This clonotype was seen at least ten times. TCRdb analysed the 5' RACE reads with MiXCR anew, one entry per CDR3 protein. The sample holds roughly 470,000 distinct CDR3 sequences, roughly 13% seen once. The V end lost 0 bases, the J end lost 2 bases, and 12 bases lay between the germline ends. This CDR3 has 15 amino acids. The germline CDR1 and CDR2 sequences are SGHRS and YFSETQ. The same specimen was also included in a second study, on yellow fever vaccine responses in identical twins.

Sequencing was done on a sample of CD4+ T cells sorted from blood. V is TRBV5-1 and J is TRBJ2-7; D perhaps matches TRBD1 (5 bases). This TCR was recovered from a woman younger than 35 in good health. CDR3 sequence: CASSLGQGSTYEQYF. DNA for the CDR3: TGCGCCAGCAGCTTGGGCCAGGGATCAACCTACGAGCAGTACTTC.